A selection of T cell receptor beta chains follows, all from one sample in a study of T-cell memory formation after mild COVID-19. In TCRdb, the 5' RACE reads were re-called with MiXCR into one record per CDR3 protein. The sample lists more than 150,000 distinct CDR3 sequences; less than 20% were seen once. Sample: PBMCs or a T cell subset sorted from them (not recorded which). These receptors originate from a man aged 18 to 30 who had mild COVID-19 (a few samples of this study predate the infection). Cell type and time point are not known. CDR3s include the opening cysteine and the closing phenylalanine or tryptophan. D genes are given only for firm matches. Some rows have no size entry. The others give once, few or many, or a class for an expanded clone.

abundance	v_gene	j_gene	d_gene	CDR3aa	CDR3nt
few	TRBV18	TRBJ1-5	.	CASSKDGQPQHF	TGTGCCAGCTCAAAGGACGGTCAGCCCCAGCATTTT
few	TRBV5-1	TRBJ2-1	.	CASSLDGLVSYNEQFF	TGCGCCAGCAGCTTGGACGGCCTAGTCTCCTACAATGAGCAGTTCTTC
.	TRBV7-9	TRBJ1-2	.	CASILTTDSPSGYTF	TGTGCCAGCATCCTTACAACGGACTCCCCCAGCGGCTACACCTTC
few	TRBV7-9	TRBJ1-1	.	CASTPEGTEAFF	TGTGCCAGCACTCCGGAGGGCACTGAAGCTTTCTTT
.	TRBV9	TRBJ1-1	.	CASSPSAGQNTEAFF	TGTGCCAGCAGCCCGAGTGCGGGGCAAAACACTGAAGCTTTCTTT
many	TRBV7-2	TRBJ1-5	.	CASSLGGYGNQPQHF	TGTGCCAGCAGCTTAGGAGGGTATGGCAATCAGCCCCAGCATTTT
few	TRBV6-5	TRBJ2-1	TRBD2	CASSEARGGAYNEQFF	TGTGCCAGCAGTGAGGCCCGGGGGGGCGCCTACAATGAGCAGTTCTTC
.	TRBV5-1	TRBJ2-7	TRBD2	CASSLALAGSYEQYF	TGCGCCAGCAGCTTGGCGCTAGCGGGGTCCTACGAGCAGTACTTC
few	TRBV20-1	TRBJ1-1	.	CSARDQPDEAFF	TGCAGTGCTAGAGATCAGCCAGATGAAGCTTTCTTT
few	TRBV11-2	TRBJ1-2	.	CASSGSQSYGYTF	TGTGCCAGCAGCGGTAGTCAGTCCTATGGCTACACCTTC
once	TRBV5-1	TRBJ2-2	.	CASDQGPNTGELFF	TGCGCCAGCGATCAGGGGCCGAACACCGGGGAGCTGTTTTTT
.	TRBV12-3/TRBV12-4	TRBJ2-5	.	CASSLFGGGGETQYF	TGTGCCAGCAGTTTATTTGGAGGGGGGGGAGAGACCCAGTACTTC
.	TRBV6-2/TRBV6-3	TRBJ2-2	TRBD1	CASSLEGARRTSGELFF	TGTGCCAGCAGCCTCGAGGGGGCCAGACGAACATCCGGGGAGCTGTTTTTT
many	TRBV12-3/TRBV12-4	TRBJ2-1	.	CASSLEGSSSYNEQFF	TGTGCCAGCAGTTTAGAAGGGAGCAGCTCCTACAATGAGCAGTTCTTC
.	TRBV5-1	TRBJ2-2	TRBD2	CASSPGLADTGELFF	TGCGCCAGCAGCCCGGGACTAGCGGACACCGGGGAGCTGTTTTTT
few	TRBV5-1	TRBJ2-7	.	CASSLAGGDHEQYF	TGCGCCAGCAGCTTGGCCGGAGGGGACCACGAGCAGTACTTC
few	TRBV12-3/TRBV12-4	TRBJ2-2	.	CASTSGGGRTGELFF	TGTGCCAGCACCTCTGGAGGGGGGCGTACCGGGGAGCTGTTTTTT
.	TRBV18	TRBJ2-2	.	CASSTGGQQNTGELFF	TGTGCCAGCTCAACGGGGGGACAACAGAACACCGGGGAGCTGTTTTTT
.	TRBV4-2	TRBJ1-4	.	CASSPGRGGQPSSEKLFF	TGTGCCAGCAGCCCCGGGCGGGGTGGTCAACCCAGTAGTGAAAAACTGTTTTTT
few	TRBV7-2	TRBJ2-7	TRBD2	CASSQGLAGLSSYEQYF	TGTGCCAGCAGCCAAGGACTAGCGGGGTTAAGCTCCTACGAGCAGTACTTC
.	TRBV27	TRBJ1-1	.	CARKRGTEAFF	TGTGCCAGAAAACGGGGCACTGAAGCTTTCTTT
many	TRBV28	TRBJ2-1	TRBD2	CASSISGLAGGTSYNEQFF	TGTGCCAGCAGTATCTCGGGACTAGCGGGTGGAACTTCCTACAATGAGCAGTTCTTC
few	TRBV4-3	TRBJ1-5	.	CASSQDSGGTGNQPQHF	TGCGCCAGCAGCCAAGATAGCGGGGGTACGGGCAATCAGCCCCAGCATTTT
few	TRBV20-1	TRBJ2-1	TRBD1	CSASRPGQGYEQFF	TGCAGTGCTAGTCGACCGGGACAGGGGTATGAGCAGTTCTTC
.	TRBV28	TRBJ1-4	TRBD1	CASRRDSGLFF	TGTGCCAGCAGGAGGGACAGCGGGCTGTTTTTT
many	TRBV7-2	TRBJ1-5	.	CASSPGGGGDQPQHF	TGTGCCAGCAGCCCGGGGGGGGGCGGAGATCAGCCCCAGCATTTT
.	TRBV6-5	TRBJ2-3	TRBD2	CASSRPGQGGRTDTQYF	TGTGCCAGCAGCCGGCCGGGGCAGGGAGGGAGGACAGATACGCAGTATTTT
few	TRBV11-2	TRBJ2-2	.	CASSPPYSWELFF	TGTGCCAGCAGCCCACCATATAGTTGGGAGCTGTTTTTT
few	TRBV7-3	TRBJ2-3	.	CASSLGPAGAADTQYF	TGTGCCAGCAGCTTGGGGCCAGCGGGTGCCGCCGATACGCAGTATTTT
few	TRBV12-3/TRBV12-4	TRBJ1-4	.	CASSLATLGSDEKLFF	TGTGCCAGCAGCCTAGCCACCCTGGGTTCCGATGAAAAACTGTTTTTT
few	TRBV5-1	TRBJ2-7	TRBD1	CASSPDRAVDEQYF	TGCGCCAGCAGCCCCGACAGGGCCGTGGACGAGCAGTACTTC
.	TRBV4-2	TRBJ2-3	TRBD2	CASSQEEPIRDYDTQYF	TGTGCCAGCAGCCAAGAAGAACCCATCCGGGACTACGATACGCAGTATTTT
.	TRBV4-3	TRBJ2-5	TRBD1	CASSQAVGRGRGGETQYF	TGCGCCAGCAGCCAAGCAGTCGGCAGGGGGCGAGGGGGAGAGACCCAGTACTTC
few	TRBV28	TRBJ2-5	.	CASRTEVETQYF	TGTGCCAGCAGGACAGAGGTAGAGACCCAGTACTTC
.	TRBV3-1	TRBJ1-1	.	CASSQPWGTEAFF	TGTGCCAGCAGCCAGCCCTGGGGCACTGAAGCTTTCTTT
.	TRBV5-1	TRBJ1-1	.	CASSVSARDTEAFF	TGCGCCAGCAGCGTCTCAGCGAGGGACACTGAAGCTTTCTTT
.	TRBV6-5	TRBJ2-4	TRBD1	CASNPTGPGKNIQYF	TGTGCCAGCAACCCGACAGGGCCAGGCAAAAACATTCAGTACTTC
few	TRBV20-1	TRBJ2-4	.	CSARVQGVGDIQYF	TGCAGTGCTAGGGTACAGGGAGTCGGGGACATTCAGTACTTC
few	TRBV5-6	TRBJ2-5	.	CASRRRGGAKETQYF	TGTGCCAGCCGCCGGAGGGGGGGGGCTAAAGAGACCCAGTACTTC
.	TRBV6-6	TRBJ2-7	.	CASRGAVSYEQYF	TGTGCCAGCAGAGGTGCCGTCTCCTACGAGCAGTACTTC
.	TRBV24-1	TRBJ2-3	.	CATMGSSTDTQYF	TGTGCCACCATGGGTTCTAGCACAGATACGCAGTATTTT
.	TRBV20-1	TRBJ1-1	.	CSARVWGPNTEAFF	TGCAGTGCTAGAGTCTGGGGACCGAACACTGAAGCTTTCTTT
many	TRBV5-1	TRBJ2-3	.	CASSLGSTDTQYF	TGTGCCAGCAGCCTCGGGAGCACAGATACGCAGTATTTT
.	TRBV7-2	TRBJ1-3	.	CASRWDRRAGNTIYF	TGTGCCAGCAGGTGGGACCGACGGGCTGGAAACACCATATATTTT
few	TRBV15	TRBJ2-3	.	CATSRATGTSTDTQYF	TGTGCCACCAGCAGAGCGACGGGGACTAGCACAGATACGCAGTATTTT
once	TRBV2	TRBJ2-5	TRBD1	CASSEGGTGGEETQYF	TGTGCCAGCAGTGAAGGGGGCACAGGGGGAGAGGAGACCCAGTACTTC
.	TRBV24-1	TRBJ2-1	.	CATRSLVGGAFEQFF	TGTGCCACCCGCTCTCTTGTCGGGGGTGCGTTTGAGCAGTTCTTC
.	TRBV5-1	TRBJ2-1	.	CASSLGAGEYNEQFF	TGCGCCAGCAGCCTGGGGGCGGGGGAGTACAATGAGCAGTTCTTC
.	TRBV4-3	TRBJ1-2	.	CASSGQIDGYTF	TGCGCCAGCAGCGGACAGATTGATGGCTACACCTTC
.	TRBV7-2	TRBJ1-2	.	CASSLGDGYGYTF	TGTGCCAGCAGCTTGGGGGACGGCTATGGCTACACCTTC
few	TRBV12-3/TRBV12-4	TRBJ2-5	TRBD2	CASSLGATSVSLRRYF	TGTGCCAGCAGTTTAGGCGCAACTAGCGTGTCTCTGAGACGGTACTTC
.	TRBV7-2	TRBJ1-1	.	CASSSTVGAAPLF	TGTGCCAGCAGCTCGACCGTAGGGGCGGCCCCCCTCTTT
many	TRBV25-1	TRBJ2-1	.	CASSMRLTPADEQFF	TGTGCCAGCAGTATGAGACTTACCCCGGCGGATGAGCAGTTCTTC
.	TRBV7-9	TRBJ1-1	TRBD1	CASSSGQDVNTEAFF	TGTGCCAGCAGCTCTGGACAGGACGTGAACACTGAAGCTTTCTTT